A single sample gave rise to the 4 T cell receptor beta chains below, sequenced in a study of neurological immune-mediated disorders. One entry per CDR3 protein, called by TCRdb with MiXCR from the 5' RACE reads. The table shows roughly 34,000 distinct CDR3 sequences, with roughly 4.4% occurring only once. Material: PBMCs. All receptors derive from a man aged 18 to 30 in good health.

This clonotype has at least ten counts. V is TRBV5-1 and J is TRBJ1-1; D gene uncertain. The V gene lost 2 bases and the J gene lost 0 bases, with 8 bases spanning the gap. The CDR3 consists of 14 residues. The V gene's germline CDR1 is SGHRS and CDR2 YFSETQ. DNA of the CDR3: TGCGCCAGCAGCTTTCAAGTCATGAACACTGAAGCTTTCTTT. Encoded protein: CASSFQVMNTEAFF.

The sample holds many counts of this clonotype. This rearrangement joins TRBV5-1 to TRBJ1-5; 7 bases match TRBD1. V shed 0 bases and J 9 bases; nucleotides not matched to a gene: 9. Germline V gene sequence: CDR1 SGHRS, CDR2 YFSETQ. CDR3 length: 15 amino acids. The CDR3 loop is CASSLGDSLFGPQHF. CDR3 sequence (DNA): TGCGCCAGCAGCTTGGGGGACAGTCTCTTTGGGCCCCAGCATTTT.

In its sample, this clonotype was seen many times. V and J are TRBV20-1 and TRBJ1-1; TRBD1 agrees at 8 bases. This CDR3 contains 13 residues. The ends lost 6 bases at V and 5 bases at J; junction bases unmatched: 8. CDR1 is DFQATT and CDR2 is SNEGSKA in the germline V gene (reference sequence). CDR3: CSAEKTGVTEAFF. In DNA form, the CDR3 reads TGCAGTGCAGAAAAGACAGGGGTGACTGAAGCTTTCTTT.

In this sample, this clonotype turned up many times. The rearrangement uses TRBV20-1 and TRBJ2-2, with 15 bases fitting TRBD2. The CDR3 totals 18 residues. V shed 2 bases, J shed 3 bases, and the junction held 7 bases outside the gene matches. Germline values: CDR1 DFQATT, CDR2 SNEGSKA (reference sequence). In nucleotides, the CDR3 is TGCAGTGCTAGATCCCGGACTAGCGGGGGGGCCCACACCGGGGAGCTGTTTTTT. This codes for CSARSRTSGGAHTGELFF.